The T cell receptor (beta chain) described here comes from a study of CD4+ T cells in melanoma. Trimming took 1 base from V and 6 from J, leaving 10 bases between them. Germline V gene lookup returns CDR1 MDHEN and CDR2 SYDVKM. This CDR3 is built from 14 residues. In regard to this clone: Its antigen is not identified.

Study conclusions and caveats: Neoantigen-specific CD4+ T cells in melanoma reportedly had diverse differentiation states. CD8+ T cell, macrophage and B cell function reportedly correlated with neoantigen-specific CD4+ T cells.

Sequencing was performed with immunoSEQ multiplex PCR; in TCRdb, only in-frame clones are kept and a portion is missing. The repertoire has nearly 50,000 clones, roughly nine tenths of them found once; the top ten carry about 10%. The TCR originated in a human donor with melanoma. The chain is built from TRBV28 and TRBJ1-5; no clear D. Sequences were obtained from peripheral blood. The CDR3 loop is CASSLSLIGQPQHF. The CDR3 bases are TGTGCCAGCAGTTTATCCCTAATTGGTCAGCCCCAGCATTTT. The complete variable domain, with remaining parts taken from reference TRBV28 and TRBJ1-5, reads DVKVTQSSRYLVKRTGEKVFLECVQDMDHENMFWYRQDPGLGLRLIYFSYDVKMKEKGDIPEGYSVSREKKERFSLILESASTNQTSMYLCASSLSLIGQPQHFGDGTRLSIL.